These 17 T cell receptor beta chains share one sample of origin, sequenced in a study of T cells after yellow fever vaccination. MiXCR was run by TCRdb on the 5' RACE reads, yielding one entry per CDR3 protein. This sample has 250,000 to 400,000 distinct CDR3 sequences, with roughly 4% found just once. Here the sequenced sample was PBMCs, taken 5 days after the yellow fever booster vaccination. These receptors came from a man between 18 and 29 years old who received the YFV17D yellow fever vaccine.

V gene TRBV18 combines with J gene TRBJ2-7; weak D call: TRBD2 (5 bases). There are 11 residues in the CDR3. CDR1 and CDR2 from the germline V gene are KGHSH and LQKENI. Trimming left V 4 bases short and J 5 bases short, with 6 bases between. As DNA, the CDR3 is TGTGCCAGCTCACAGAGGGACGAGCAGTACTTC. This encodes CASSQRDEQYF.

There are a few counts of this clonotype. Written as DNA, the CDR3 is TGTGCCAGCAGCTCCGATGGGTCGAACACTGAAGCTTTCTTT. This codes for CASSSDGSNTEAFF. The chain couples TRBV7-9 to TRBJ1-1; D gene uncertain. From germline, CDR1 is SEHNR and CDR2 FQNEAQ (reference sequence). V was pared by 4 bases and J by 1 base, with 10 bases between. The CDR3 totals 14 residues. The whole variable domain, filled in from reference TRBV7-9 and TRBJ1-1, reads DTGVSQNPRHKITKRGQNVTFRCDPISEHNRLYWYRQTLGQGPEFLTYFQNEAQLEKSRLLSDRFSAERPKGSFSTLEIQRTEQGDSAMYLCASSSDGSNTEAFFGQGTRLTVV.

The sample holds a few counts of this clonotype. V gene TRBV7-2 combines with J gene TRBJ1-5; D gene unclear. The V end was cut by 1 base, the J end by 0 bases, with 10 bases between. Germline CDR1 reads SGHTA; CDR2 reads FQGNSA. The CDR3 sequence is 16 residues long. The CDR3 DNA is TGTGCCAGCAGCTTAGGCCAACCTTATAGCAATCAGCCCCAGCATTTT. This gives the protein CASSLGQPYSNQPQHF.

This clonotype showed up many times. The chain is built from TRBV7-9 and TRBJ1-6; D remains unclear. Germline CDR1 reads SEHNR; CDR2 reads FQNEAQ (reference sequence). This CDR3 has 14 amino acids. Deletions cut 0 bases from V and 6 bases from J, with 6 bases between. CDR3 bases: TGTGCCAGCAGCTTAGCGCAGATTAATTCACCCCTCCACTTT. This encodes CASSLAQINSPLHF.

Only a few counts were recorded for this clonotype. The CDR3 nucleotides read TGTGCCAGCAGCTTCCTCGGGAATGGCTACACCTTC. Translated, it gives CASSFLGNGYTF. The chain couples TRBV7-2 to TRBJ1-2; no reliable D call. The V and J ends lost 3 bases and 6 bases respectively, with 8 bases between them. The CDR3 is 12 amino acids. From germline, CDR1 is SGHTA and CDR2 FQGNSA.

This clonotype came up many times. The chain links TRBV5-1 to TRBJ2-3, with 7 nucleotides matching TRBD2. The V and J ends lost 2 bases and 3 bases, in that order; junction bases with no gene match: 3. The CDR3 totals 14 residues. Germline CDR1 is SGHRS and CDR2 is YFSETQ. CDR3 nucleotide sequence: TGCGCCAGCAGCTTTCGGGGAGGGACAGATACGCAGTATTTT. This gives the protein CASSFRGGTDTQYF.

The V call is TRBV20-1, the J call TRBJ1-2; TRBD1 is a possible D gene (5 bases). Germline V gene data show CDR1 as DFQATT and CDR2 as SNEGSKA (reference sequence). V shed 6 bases and J shed 8 bases, with 19 bases lying between them. The CDR3 runs to 13 residues. In DNA, the CDR3 is TGCAGTGCGATGCCGGGGCCTCTGGGAGGCTACACCTTC. Its protein is CSAMPGPLGGYTF.

This clonotype has only a few counts. The CDR3 protein is CASSPSTGAGTYEQYF. The CDR3 bases are TGTGCCAGCTCACCATCGACAGGGGCTGGCACCTACGAGCAGTACTTC. The chain combines TRBV18 with TRBJ2-7, with 8 bases that match TRBD1. Germline lookup yields CDR1 KGHSH and CDR2 LQKENI. Losses at the gene ends were 2 bases for V and 2 bases for J; bases not matched to a gene: 8. The CDR3 contains 16 residues.

This clonotype showed up just a few times. DNA of the CDR3: TGCGCCAGCAGCTTGGACGGGGGGGCGCGGGACTATGGCTACACCTTC. This codes for CASSLDGGARDYGYTF. This chain uses TRBV5-1 with TRBJ1-2; D possibly corresponds to TRBD1 (6 bases). Trimming stripped 0 bases from V and 3 bases from J, with 15 bases between. Germline CDR1 and CDR2: SGHRS and YFSETQ. This CDR3 spans 16 amino acids.

This clonotype appeared many times. This chain links TRBV18 with TRBJ1-6; no clear D gene. Germline V CDR1 and CDR2: KGHSH, LQKENI. Trimming removed 3 bases from V and 1 base from J, with 4 bases in between. CDR3 length equals 14 residues. In nucleotides, the CDR3 is TGTGCCAGCTCACCGGGATCCTATAATTCACCCCTCCACTTT. Translation: CASSPGSYNSPLHF.

In this sample, this clonotype turned up a few times. This chain connects TRBV6-6 to TRBJ1-1; D is perhaps TRBD1 (5 bases). The ends were cut back, 6 bases at V and 4 bases at J, with 18 bases in the middle. CDR3 length: 15 amino acids. Germline V gene lookup returns CDR1 MNHNY and CDR2 SVGAGI (reference sequence). CDR3 sequence (DNA): TGTGCCAGCAGCCGCGAGGCCGCCAGGGTCACTGAAGCTTTCTTT. Its translation: CASSREAARVTEAFF.

This clonotype was counted many times. The chain has TRBV7-3 and TRBJ2-3, with no clear D. Germline V gene data show CDR1 as SGHTA and CDR2 as FQGTGA. The CDR3 length is 11 residues. V lost 4 bases, J lost 2 bases, and 1 base lay in between. The CDR3 loop reads CASSSTDTQYF. The CDR3, as DNA: TGTGCCAGCAGCTCCACAGATACGCAGTATTTT.

This clonotype was seen a few times. J is TRBJ2-3 and V is TRBV18; 10 bases are a match to TRBD2. The germline V gene encodes CDR1 KGHSH and CDR2 LQKENI. V shed 3 bases and J 0 bases; nucleotides not matched to a gene: 3. The CDR3 runs 16 residues. CDR3 in amino acids: CASSPILAGSTDTQYF. Here the CDR3 DNA reads TGTGCCAGCTCACCTATACTAGCGGGGAGCACAGATACGCAGTATTTT.

This clonotype was picked up a small number of times. The chain joins TRBV12-3 or TRBV12-4 to TRBJ1-1, with 8 bases matching TRBD1. The CDR3 length is 14 residues. The junction had 7 bases not matched to a gene; V was cut back by 6 bases and J by 4 bases. CDR3 coding DNA: TGTGCCAGCAGGCTCAGACAGGGGAGCACTGAAGCTTTCTTT. It is translated as CASRLRQGSTEAFF.

The chain employs TRBV5-6 and TRBJ2-1; D uncertain. CDR1 is SGHDT, CDR2 YYEEEE, per germline. CDR3 length: 14 residues. V was clipped by 3 bases and J by 10 bases, with 17 bases between them. CDR3 region: CASSWMTGEWEQFF. For the CDR3, the DNA is TGTGCCAGCAGCTGGATGACTGGGGAATGGGAGCAGTTCTTC.

The gene calls are TRBV7-9 and TRBJ2-3, with TRBD1 matching 10 bases. The CDR3 is 15 residues long. Germline trimming cut 4 bases from V and 4 bases from J; bases unmatched to any gene: 5. From germline, CDR1 is SEHNR and CDR2 FQNEAQ (reference sequence). The CDR3 DNA reads TGTGCCAGCAGCTCCTGGGACAGGGGCCCAGATACGCAGTATTTT. It codes for CASSSWDRGPDTQYF.

The sample holds a few counts of this clonotype. This chain joins TRBV5-1 and TRBJ2-5; the D call may be TRBD1 or TRBD2 (6 bases each). V lost 6 bases to trimming and J lost 5 bases, with 20 bases between them. Germline CDR1 and CDR2: SGHRS and YFSETQ. The CDR3 totals 15 residues. The CDR3: CASTPRAGGEETQYF. The CDR3 DNA reads TGCGCCAGCACCCCCCGTGCCGGGGGCGAGGAGACCCAGTACTTC.